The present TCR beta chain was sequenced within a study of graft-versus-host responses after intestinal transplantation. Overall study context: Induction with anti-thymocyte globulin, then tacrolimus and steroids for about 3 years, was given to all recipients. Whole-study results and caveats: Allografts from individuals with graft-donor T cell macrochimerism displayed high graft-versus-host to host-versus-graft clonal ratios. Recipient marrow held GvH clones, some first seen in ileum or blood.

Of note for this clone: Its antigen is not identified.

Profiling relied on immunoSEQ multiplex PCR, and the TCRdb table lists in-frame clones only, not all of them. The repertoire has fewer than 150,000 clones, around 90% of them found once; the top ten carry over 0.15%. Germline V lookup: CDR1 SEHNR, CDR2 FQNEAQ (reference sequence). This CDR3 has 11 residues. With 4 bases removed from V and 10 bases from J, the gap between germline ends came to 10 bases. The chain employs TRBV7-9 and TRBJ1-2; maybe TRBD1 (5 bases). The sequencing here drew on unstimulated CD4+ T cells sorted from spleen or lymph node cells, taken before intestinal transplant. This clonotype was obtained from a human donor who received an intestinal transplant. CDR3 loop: CASSYRGPYTF. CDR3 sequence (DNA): TGTGCCAGCAGCTATAGGGGCCCCTACACCTTC. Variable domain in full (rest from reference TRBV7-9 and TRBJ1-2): DTGVSQNPRHKITKRGQNVTFRCDPISEHNRLYWYRQTLGQGPEFLTYFQNEAQLEKSRLLSDRFSAERPKGSFSTLEIQRTEQGDSAMYLCASSYRGPYTFGSGTRLTVV.